This entry features one TCR beta chain sequence. This sample was taken from a study of blood T cell repertoires in COVID-19. The repertoire was sequenced with immunoSEQ multiplex PCR; TCRdb's copy has only in-frame clones and lacks some. Among under 140,000 clones listed, about 85% were seen once. Germline lookup yields CDR1 SGHVS and CDR2 FNYEAQ. The CDR3 runs to 14 residues. Trimming removed 4 bases at V and 4 bases at J, with 13 bases between. The receptor's source is a human donor in a cohort sampled during active COVID-19. V usage is TRBV7-6 and J usage is TRBJ1-1; a weak D match, TRBD1 (5 bases). The sample comprised peripheral blood. The CDR3 nucleotides read TGTGCCAGCAGCTCTCAGGGTTTGGGCACTGAAGCTTTCTTT. Translated: CASSSQGLGTEAFF.